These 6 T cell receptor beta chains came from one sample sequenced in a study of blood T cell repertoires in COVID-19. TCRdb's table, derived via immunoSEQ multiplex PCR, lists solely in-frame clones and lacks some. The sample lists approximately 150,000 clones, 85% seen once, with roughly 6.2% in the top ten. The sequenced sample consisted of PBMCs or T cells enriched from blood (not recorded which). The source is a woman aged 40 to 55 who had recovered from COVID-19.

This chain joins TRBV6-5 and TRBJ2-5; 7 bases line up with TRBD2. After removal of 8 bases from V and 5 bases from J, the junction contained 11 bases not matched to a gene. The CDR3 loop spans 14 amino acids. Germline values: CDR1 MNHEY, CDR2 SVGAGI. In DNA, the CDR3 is TGTGCCAGCGCCTGGGGAGGGGTTATGGAGACCCAGTACTTC. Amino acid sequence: CASAWGGVMETQYF.

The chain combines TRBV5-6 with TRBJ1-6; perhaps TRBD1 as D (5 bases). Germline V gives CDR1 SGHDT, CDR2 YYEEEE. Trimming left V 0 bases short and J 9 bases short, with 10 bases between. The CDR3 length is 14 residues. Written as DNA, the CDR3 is TGTGCCAGCAGCTTGGGACGTAGGGGTTCACCCCTCCACTTT. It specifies CASSLGRRGSPLHF.

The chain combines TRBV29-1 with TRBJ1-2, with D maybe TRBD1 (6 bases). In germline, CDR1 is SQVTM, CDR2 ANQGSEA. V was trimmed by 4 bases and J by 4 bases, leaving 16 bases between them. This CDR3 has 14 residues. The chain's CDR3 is CSVVGGGRSYGYTF. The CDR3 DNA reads TGCAGCGTTGTGGGCGGGGGGCGTAGCTATGGCTACACCTTC.

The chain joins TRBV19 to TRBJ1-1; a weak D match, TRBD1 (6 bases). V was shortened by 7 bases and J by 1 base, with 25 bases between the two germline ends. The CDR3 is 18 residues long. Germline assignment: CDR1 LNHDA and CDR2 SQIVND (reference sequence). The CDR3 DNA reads TGTGCCAGTACCACCGTCCCGGGACATCCAGGGGAGAACACTGAAGCTTTCTTT. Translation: CASTTVPGHPGENTEAFF.

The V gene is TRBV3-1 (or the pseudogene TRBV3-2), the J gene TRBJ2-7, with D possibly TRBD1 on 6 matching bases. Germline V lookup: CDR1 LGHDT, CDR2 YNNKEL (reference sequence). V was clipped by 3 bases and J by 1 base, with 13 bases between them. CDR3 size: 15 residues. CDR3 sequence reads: CASSHTGFVSYEQYF. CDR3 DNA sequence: TGTGCCAGCAGCCATACAGGGTTTGTATCCTACGAGCAGTACTTC.

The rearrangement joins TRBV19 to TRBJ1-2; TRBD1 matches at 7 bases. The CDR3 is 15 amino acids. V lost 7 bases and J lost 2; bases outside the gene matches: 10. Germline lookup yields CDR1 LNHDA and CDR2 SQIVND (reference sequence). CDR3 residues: CASKKLDRLNYGYTF. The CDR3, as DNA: TGTGCCAGTAAGAAATTGGACAGGTTGAACTATGGCTACACCTTC.